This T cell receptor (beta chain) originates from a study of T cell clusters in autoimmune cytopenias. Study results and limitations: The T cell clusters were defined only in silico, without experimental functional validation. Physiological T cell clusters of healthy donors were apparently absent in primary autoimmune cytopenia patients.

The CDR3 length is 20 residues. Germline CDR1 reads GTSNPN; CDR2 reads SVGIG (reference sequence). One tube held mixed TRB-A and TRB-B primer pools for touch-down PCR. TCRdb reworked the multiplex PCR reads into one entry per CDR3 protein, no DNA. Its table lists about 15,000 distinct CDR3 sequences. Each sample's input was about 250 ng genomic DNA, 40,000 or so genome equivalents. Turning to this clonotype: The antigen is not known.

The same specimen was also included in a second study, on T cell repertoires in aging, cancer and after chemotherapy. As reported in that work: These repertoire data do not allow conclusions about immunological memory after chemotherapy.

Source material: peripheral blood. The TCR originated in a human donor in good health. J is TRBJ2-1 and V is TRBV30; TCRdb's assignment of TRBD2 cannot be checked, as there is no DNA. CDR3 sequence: CAWSGLGLAGGPSSYNEQFF.